This T cell receptor (beta chain) is from a study of blood T cells in healthy people across ages. Study-wide background: About one barcoded TCR beta cDNA was captured per two T cells.

Study findings and constraints: In long-lived donors, naive CD4+ cell counts and diversity exceeded those of aged donors.

The CDR3 covers 16 residues. Germline lookup yields CDR1 MNHEY and CDR2 SVGAGI. Trimming at V came to 6 bases and at J to 2 bases, leaving 9 bases not matched to a gene. A word on this clonotype: Its antigen is as yet unknown.

The authors isolated at least 6 million PBMCs per sample. Total RNA was isolated from each sample in quantities of at least 6 micrograms. Sample-barcoded 5' priming and a J-beta primer mix drove a second PCR of 7 to 11 cycles. MiXCR, run by TCRdb on the 5' RACE reads, gives a single entry per CDR3 protein. The sample shows about 1,400,000 distinct CDR3 sequences, 40% to 50% of them seen only once. This sequence originates from a woman aged 18-29 years in good health. Sequenced material: blood. V gene TRBV6-5 combines with J gene TRBJ2-1; 8 nucleotides match TRBD1. The CDR3 sequence: CASSHLDRGAYNEQFF. Written as DNA, the CDR3 is TGTGCCAGCAGCCACCTCGACAGGGGTGCCTACAATGAGCAGTTCTTC.